Below, 21 T cell receptor beta chains from the same sample are listed, as sequenced in a study of type 1 regulatory T cells. TCRdb fed the reads into MiXCR, producing one record per CDR3 protein. This sample yields approximately 100,000 distinct CDR3 sequences, of which 30% to 35% are seen a single time; roughly 2.2% belongs to the top ten. What was sequenced was CD4+ T cells, either the whole sample or a sorted fraction (not recorded which). The receptor source for this set is a human donor in good health.

This clonotype showed up just a few times. The V and J genes are TRBV2 and TRBJ2-2, with a possible D match to TRBD1 (6 bases). Germline V gene data show CDR1 as SNHLY and CDR2 as FYNNEI. The V and J ends lost 7 bases and 2 bases respectively, with 11 bases between them. This CDR3 has 14 residues. In DNA form, the CDR3 reads TGTGCCAGCAAGAAGGGACAAAACACCGGGGAGCTGTTTTTT. Translating it yields CASKKGQNTGELFF.

The rearrangement uses TRBV18 and TRBJ1-2; 7 bases fit TRBD1. The CDR3 has 15 amino acids. The J segment lost 6 bases and the V segment lost 3 bases, leaving 10 bases of the junction unmatched. Germline CDR1 reads KGHSH; CDR2 reads LQKENI. This chain's CDR3 is CASSPFTGENDGYTF. The CDR3, as DNA: TGTGCCAGCTCACCGTTTACAGGGGAGAACGATGGCTACACCTTC.

V usage is TRBV7-2 and J usage is TRBJ2-3, with a possible D match to TRBD2 (5 bases). Trimming left V 6 bases short and J 5 bases short, with 15 bases between. In germline, CDR1 is SGHTA, CDR2 FQGNSA. There are 14 residues in the CDR3. This CDR3 reads CASSRPGREDTQYF. The CDR3 region has the DNA TGTGCCAGCAGTCGCCCGGGAAGGGAAGATACGCAGTATTTT. Complete variable domain (other parts from reference TRBV7-2 and TRBJ2-3): GAGVSQSPSNKVTEKGKDVELRCDPISGHTALYWYRQSLGQGLEFLIYFQGNSAPDKSGLPSDRFSAERTGGSVSTLTIQRTQQEDSAVYLCASSRPGREDTQYFGPGTRLTVL.

V and J are TRBV10-3 and TRBJ2-1; TRBD2 agrees at 7 bases. The V segment lost 10 bases and the J segment 2 bases; nucleotides outside the gene matches: 5. Germline CDR1 reads ENHRY; CDR2 reads SYGVKD. The CDR3 has 13 amino acids. The CDR3: CATLRETYNEQFF. The CDR3 bases are TGTGCCACCCTGCGGGAGACCTACAATGAGCAGTTCTTC.

The chain uses TRBV29-1 and TRBJ1-2; weak D call: TRBD1 (5 bases). The CDR3 has 11 residues. Germline V gene data show CDR1 as SQVTM and CDR2 as ANQGSEA. V was trimmed by 5 bases and J by 6 bases, leaving 10 bases between them. This CDR3 reads CSVQGANGYTF. The CDR3 region has the DNA TGCAGCGTTCAGGGAGCTAATGGCTACACCTTC.

V is TRBV20-1 and J is TRBJ2-1, with 10 positions matching TRBD2. Per germline, CDR1 DFQATT and CDR2 SNEGSKA (reference sequence). After removal of 6 bases from V and 1 base from J, the junction contained 3 bases not matched to a gene. The CDR3 extends over 14 amino acids. The CDR3 coding sequence is TGCAGTGCACAGACTAGCGGGTCCTACAATGAGCAGTTCTTC. Translating it yields CSAQTSGSYNEQFF.

This chain links TRBV12-3 or TRBV12-4 with TRBJ1-2; possibly TRBD1 for D (5 bases). This CDR3 is built from 12 residues. V lost 8 bases and J 4 bases, leaving 11 bases between the germline ends. CDR3 bases: TGTGCCAGCGGATACAGGTGCTATGGCTACACCTTC. Translating gives CASGYRCYGYTF.

The rearrangement uses TRBV3-1 and TRBJ2-1; D possibly matches TRBD1 or TRBD2 (6 bases each). Germline-derived CDR1 and CDR2 are LGHDT and YNNKEL (reference sequence). Trimming took 0 bases from V and 11 from J, leaving 23 bases between them. The CDR3 sequence is 17 residues long. CDR3 protein: CASSQEEGEVPHGKQFF. The CDR3 region has the DNA TGTGCCAGCAGCCAAGAAGAGGGGGAGGTCCCCCACGGGAAGCAGTTCTTC.

The rearrangement joins TRBV7-2 to TRBJ2-3; D is unclear. The CDR3 is made up of 12 amino acids. V lost 6 bases, J lost 2 bases, and 6 bases lay in between. Germline V lookup: CDR1 SGHTA, CDR2 FQGNSA. The CDR3 DNA reads TGTGCCAGCAGGGGAATCACAGATACGCAGTATTTT. Its translation: CASRGITDTQYF.

Here the CDR3 DNA reads TGCAGTGCTACCGTAGCCTGGGGGGGTGGGCAGTTCTTC. Translation: CSATVAWGGGQFF. The chain links TRBV20-1 to TRBJ2-1; 7 bases fit TRBD2. The germline CDR1 and CDR2 sequences are DFQATT and SNEGSKA (reference sequence). CDR3 length equals 13 residues. Germline trimming cut 4 bases from V and 12 bases from J; bases unmatched to any gene: 12.

The gene calls are TRBV9 and TRBJ1-1, with 10 nucleotides matching TRBD1. The CDR3 length is 16 residues. CDR1 and CDR2 from the germline V gene are SGDLS and YYNGEE. J was trimmed by 0 bases and V by 0 bases; bases with no gene match: 2. The CDR3 DNA follows: TGTGCCAGCAGCGTAGGACAGGGGGCATTGAACACTGAAGCTTTCTTT. Protein product: CASSVGQGALNTEAFF.

The chain combines TRBV12-3 or TRBV12-4 with TRBJ2-2; D unresolved. There are 12 residues in the CDR3. V lost 6 bases and J 6 bases, leaving 8 bases between the germline ends. CDR3 amino acids: CASSLRAGELFF. In nucleotides, the CDR3 is TGTGCCAGCAGCCTCCGGGCCGGGGAGCTGTTTTTT.

This clonotype was counted a few times. The V gene is TRBV18, the J gene TRBJ1-1; D remains ambiguous. Germline loops: CDR1 KGHSH, CDR2 LQKENI. This CDR3 has 13 amino acids. Trimming cost V 2 bases and J 5 bases, with 9 bases left between them. The CDR3 coding sequence is TGTGCCAGCTCACCAGGGATGGGGACTGAAGCTTTCTTT. Translated, it gives CASSPGMGTEAFF.

V gene TRBV29-1 combines with J gene TRBJ2-5, with TRBD1 matching over 10 bases. J was trimmed by 1 base and V by 8 bases; bases with no gene match: 7. Per germline, CDR1 SQVTM and CDR2 ANQGSEA. The CDR3 extends over 14 amino acids. CDR3 in DNA: TGCAGCACAAAGGGACAGGGGACCCAAGAGACCCAGTACTTC. Residues: CSTKGQGTQETQYF. Variable domain in full (rest from reference TRBV29-1 and TRBJ2-5): SAVISQKPSRDICQRGTSLTIQCQVDSQVTMMFWYRQQPGQSLTLIATANQGSEATYESGFVIDKFPISRPNLTFSTLTVSNMSPEDSSIYLCSTKGQGTQETQYFGPGTRLLVL.

This chain uses TRBV3-1 with TRBJ1-1; D perhaps matches TRBD1 (6 bases). Germline values: CDR1 LGHDT, CDR2 YNNKEL (reference sequence). The CDR3 is 13 amino acids. Trimming took 5 bases from V and 7 from J, leaving 14 bases between them. CDR3 region: CASSFTGLGEAFF. The DNA for the CDR3 is TGTGCCAGCAGCTTTACAGGGTTGGGTGAAGCTTTCTTT.

This clonotype was seen only a few times. CDR3 DNA sequence: TGTGCCAGCAGCTTATCACTATGGACACTTAGGGCCACAGATACGCAGTATTTT. Protein sequence: CASSLSLWTLRATDTQYF. The gene calls are TRBV11-2 and TRBJ2-3; a possible D gene is TRBD1 (5 bases). The CDR3 extends over 18 amino acids. V lost 2 bases and J lost 2, with 20 bases in between. Looked up from germline, CDR1 is SGHAT and CDR2 is FQNNGV.

This clonotype turned up a few times. The chain links TRBV20-1 to TRBJ1-5; maybe TRBD1 (6 bases). The V and J ends lost 0 bases and 6 bases respectively, with 15 bases between them. The germline V gene has CDR1 DFQATT and CDR2 SNEGSKA (reference sequence). This CDR3 has 15 residues. The CDR3 reads CSARDIGGAGQPQHF. DNA of the CDR3: TGCAGTGCTAGAGATATTGGGGGGGCAGGTCAGCCCCAGCATTTT.

The chain uses TRBV30 and TRBJ2-3, with D possibly TRBD1 on 5 matching bases. With 3 bases removed from V and 3 bases from J, the gap between germline ends came to 19 bases. CDR1 is GTSNPN and CDR2 is SVGIG in the germline V gene (reference sequence). The CDR3 is 16 amino acids. This chain's CDR3 is CAWSLQGEVYTDTQYF. The CDR3 DNA follows: TGTGCCTGGAGCCTCCAAGGGGAAGTCTATACAGATACGCAGTATTTT. Combining the CDR3 with reference TRBV30 and TRBJ2-3 gives the whole variable domain SQTIHQWPATLVQPVGSPLSLECTVEGTSNPNLYWYRQAAGRGLQLLFYSVGIGQISSEVPQNLSASRPQDRQFILSSKKLLLSDSGFYLCAWSLQGEVYTDTQYFGPGTRLTVL.

Comments on this clonotype: At one boundary the junction diverges from the germline segment, which might be a read error. The chain employs TRBV7-8 and TRBJ2-1; 10 bases are a match to TRBD1. Germline CDR1 and CDR2: SGHVS and FQNEAQ. CDR3 length: 19 amino acids. The CDR3 nucleotides are TGTGTCAGCAGCTTAGCGCGATTCTCGATGGACAGGGGGGACAATGAGCAGTTCTTC. Protein sequence: CVSSLARFSMDRGDNEQFF.

A few counts support this clonotype. This chain uses TRBV23-1 with TRBJ2-7, with a possible D match to TRBD2 (6 bases). TRBV23-1 belongs to the ORF category, with a function that is uncertain. The V end was cut by 1 base, the J end by 6 bases, with 10 bases between. The CDR3 length is 13 residues. The CDR3 spells CASSQCRGSEQYF. For the CDR3, the DNA is TGCGCCAGCAGTCAATGCCGGGGGTCCGAGCAGTACTTC.

The J gene is TRBJ2-7, the V gene TRBV5-1, with TRBD1 as a possible D gene (6 bases). CDR3 length: 16 residues. Trimming cost V 3 bases and J 1 base, with 17 bases left between them. From germline, CDR1 is SGHRS and CDR2 YFSETQ. CDR3 DNA sequence: TGCGCCAGCAGCTACCCCCTGAGGGGGAAATCCTACGAGCAGTACTTC. Translated: CASSYPLRGKSYEQYF.